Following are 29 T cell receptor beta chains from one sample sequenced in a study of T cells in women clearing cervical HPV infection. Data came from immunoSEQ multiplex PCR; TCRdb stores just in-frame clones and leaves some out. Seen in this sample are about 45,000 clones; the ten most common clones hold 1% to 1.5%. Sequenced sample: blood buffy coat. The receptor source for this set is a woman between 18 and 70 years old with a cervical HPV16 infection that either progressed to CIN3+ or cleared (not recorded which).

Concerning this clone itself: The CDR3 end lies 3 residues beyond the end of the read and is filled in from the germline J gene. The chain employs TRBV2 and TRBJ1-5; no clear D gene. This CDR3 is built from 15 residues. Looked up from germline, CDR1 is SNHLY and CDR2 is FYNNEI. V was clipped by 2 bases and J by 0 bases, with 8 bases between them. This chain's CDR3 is CASSERPYSNQPQHF. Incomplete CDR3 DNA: TGTGCCAGCAGTGAAAGGCCATATAGCAATCAGCCC.

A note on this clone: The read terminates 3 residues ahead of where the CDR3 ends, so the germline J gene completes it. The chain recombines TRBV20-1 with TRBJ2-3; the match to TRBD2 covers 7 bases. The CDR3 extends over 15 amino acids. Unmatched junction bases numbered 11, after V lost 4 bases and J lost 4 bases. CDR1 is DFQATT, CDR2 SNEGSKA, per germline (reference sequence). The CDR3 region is CSAIERGPMADTQYF. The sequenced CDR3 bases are TGCAGTGCTATTGAGCGGGGCCCTATGGCAGATACG.

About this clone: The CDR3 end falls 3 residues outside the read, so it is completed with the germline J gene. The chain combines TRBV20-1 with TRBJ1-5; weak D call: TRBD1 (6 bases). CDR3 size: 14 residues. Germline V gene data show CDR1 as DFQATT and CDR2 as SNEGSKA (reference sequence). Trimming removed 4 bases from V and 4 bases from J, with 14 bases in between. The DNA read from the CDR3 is TGCAGTGCTACCGGGACATCTACAAATCAGCCC. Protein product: CSATGTSTNQP. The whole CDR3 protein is CSATGTSTNQPQHF.

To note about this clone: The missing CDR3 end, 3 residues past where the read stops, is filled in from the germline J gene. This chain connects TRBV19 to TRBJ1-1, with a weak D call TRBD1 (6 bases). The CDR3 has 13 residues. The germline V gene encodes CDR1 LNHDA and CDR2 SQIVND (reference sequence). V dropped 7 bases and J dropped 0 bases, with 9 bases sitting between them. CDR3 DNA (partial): TGTGCCAGTAAAGGGGGAATGAACACTGAA. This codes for CASKGGMNTE. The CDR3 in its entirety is CASKGGMNTEAFF.

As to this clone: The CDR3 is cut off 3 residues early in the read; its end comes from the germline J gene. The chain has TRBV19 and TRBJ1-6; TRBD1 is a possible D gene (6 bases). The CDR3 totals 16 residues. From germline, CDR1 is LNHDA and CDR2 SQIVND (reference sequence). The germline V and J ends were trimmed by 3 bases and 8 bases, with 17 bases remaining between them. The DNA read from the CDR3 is TGTGCCAGTAGTATCGGAGTCGGGGGGCCGGATTCACCC. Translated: CASSIGVGGPDSP. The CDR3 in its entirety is CASSIGVGGPDSPLHF.

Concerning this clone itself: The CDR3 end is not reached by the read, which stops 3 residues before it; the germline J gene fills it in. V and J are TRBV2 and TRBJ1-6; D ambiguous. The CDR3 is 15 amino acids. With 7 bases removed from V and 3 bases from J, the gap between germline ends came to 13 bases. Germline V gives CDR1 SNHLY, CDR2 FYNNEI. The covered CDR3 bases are TGTGCCAGCAAGGCCAGAGACTTCTATAATTCACCC. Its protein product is CASKARDFYNSP. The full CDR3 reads CASKARDFYNSPLHF. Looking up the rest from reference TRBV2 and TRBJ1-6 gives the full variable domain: EPEVTQTPSHQVTQMGQEVILRCVPISNHLYFYWYRQILGQKVEFLVSFYNNEISEKSEIFDDQFSVERPDGSNFTLKIRSTKLEDSAMYFCASKARDFYNSPLHFGNGTRLTVT.

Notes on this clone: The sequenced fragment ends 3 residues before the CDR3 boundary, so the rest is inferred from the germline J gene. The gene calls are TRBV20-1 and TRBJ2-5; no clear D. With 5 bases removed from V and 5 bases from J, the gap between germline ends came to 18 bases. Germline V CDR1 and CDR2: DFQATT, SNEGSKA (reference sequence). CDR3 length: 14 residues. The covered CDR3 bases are TGCAGTGCTTTGTCCAATCGCCCCTATGAGACC. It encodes CSALSNRPYET. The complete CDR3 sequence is CSALSNRPYETQYF.

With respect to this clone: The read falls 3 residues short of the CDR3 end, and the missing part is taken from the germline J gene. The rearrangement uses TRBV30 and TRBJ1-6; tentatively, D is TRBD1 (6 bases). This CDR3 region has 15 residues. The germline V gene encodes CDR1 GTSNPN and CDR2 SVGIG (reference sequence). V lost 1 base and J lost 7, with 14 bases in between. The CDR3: CAWSAIQGGNSPLHF. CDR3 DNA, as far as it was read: TGTGCCTGGAGTGCGATACAGGGCGGGAATTCACCC.

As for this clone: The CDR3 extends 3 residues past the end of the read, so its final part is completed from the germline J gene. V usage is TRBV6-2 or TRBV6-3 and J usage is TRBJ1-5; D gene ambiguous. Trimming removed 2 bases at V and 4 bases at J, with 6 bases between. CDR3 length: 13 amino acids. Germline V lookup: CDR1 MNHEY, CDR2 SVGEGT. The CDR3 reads CASSYDRNQPQHF. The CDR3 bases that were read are TGTGCCAGCAGTTACGATAGAAATCAGCCC.

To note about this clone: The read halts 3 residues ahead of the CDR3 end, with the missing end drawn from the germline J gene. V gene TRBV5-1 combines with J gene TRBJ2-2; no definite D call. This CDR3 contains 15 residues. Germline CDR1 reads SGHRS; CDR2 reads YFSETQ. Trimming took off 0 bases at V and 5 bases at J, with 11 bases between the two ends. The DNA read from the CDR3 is TGCGCCAGCAGCTTGGGGGCGCAGCTGACCGGGGAG. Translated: CASSLGAQLTGE. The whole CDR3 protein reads CASSLGAQLTGELFF.

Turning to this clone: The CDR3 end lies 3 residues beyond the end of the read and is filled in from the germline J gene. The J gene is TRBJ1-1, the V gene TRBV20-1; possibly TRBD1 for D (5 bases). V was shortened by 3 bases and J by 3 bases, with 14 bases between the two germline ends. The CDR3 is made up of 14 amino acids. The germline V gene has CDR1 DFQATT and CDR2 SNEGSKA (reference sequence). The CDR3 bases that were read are TGCAGTGCTAGTGGCAGGGTAGGGGACACTGAA. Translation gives CSASGRVGDTE. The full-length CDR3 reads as CSASGRVGDTEAFF.

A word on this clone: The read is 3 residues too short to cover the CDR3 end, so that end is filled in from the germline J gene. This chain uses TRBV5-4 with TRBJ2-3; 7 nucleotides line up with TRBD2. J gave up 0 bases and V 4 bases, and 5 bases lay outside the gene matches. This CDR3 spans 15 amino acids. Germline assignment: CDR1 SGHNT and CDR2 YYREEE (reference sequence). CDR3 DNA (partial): TGTGCCAGCAGCGGTCTAGCGGCTAGCACAGATACG. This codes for CASSGLAASTDT. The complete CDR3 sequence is CASSGLAASTDTQYF.

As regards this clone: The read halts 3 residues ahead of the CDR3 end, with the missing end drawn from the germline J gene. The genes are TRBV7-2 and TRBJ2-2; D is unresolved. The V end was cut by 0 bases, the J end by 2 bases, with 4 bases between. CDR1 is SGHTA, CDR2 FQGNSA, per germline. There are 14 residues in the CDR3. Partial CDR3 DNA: TGTGCCAGCAGCTTAGCGGCAAACACCGGGGAG. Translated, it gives CASSLAANTGE. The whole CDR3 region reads CASSLAANTGELFF. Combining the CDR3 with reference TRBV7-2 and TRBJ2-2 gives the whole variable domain GAGVSQSPSNKVTEKGKDVELRCDPISGHTALYWYRQSLGQGLEFLIYFQGNSAPDKSGLPSDRFSAERTGGSVSTLTIQRTQQEDSAVYLCASSLAANTGELFFGEGSRLTVL.

The CDR3 sequence: CASSEQGARYEQYF. The CDR3 DNA, read in part, is TGCGCCAGCAGCGAACAGGGGGCGCGCTACGAG. This chain joins TRBV5-1 and TRBJ2-7; 9 bases fit TRBD1. The missing CDR3 end, 3 residues past where the read stops, is filled in from the germline J gene. This CDR3 spans 14 amino acids. J gave up 3 bases and V 4 bases, and 5 bases lay outside the gene matches. The V gene's germline CDR1 is SGHRS and CDR2 YFSETQ.

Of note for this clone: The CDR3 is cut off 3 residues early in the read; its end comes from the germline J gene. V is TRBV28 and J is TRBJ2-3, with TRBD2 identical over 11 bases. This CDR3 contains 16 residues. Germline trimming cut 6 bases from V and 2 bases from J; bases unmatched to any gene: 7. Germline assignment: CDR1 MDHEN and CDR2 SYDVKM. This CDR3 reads CASRDTSGGPTDTQYF. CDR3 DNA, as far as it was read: TGTGCCAGCAGAGATACTAGCGGGGGTCCCACAGATACG.

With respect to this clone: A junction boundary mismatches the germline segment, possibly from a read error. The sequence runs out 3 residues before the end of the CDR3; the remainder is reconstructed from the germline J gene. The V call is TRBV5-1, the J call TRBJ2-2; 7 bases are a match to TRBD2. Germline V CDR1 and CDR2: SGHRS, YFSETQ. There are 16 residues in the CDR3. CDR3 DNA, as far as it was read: TGCGCCAGCAGCTTGGAGACAGACCTCTACGGCGGGGGG. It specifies CASSLETDLYGGG. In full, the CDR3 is CASSLETDLYGGGLFF.

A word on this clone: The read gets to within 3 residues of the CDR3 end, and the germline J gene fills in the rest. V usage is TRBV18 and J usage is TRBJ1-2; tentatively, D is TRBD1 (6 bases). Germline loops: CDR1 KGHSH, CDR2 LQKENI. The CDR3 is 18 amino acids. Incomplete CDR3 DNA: TGTGCCAGCTCAACATCGGGACTAGCGGGGGGCTACACAGATACC. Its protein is CASSTSGLAGGYTDT. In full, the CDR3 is CASSTSGLAGGYTDTYTF.

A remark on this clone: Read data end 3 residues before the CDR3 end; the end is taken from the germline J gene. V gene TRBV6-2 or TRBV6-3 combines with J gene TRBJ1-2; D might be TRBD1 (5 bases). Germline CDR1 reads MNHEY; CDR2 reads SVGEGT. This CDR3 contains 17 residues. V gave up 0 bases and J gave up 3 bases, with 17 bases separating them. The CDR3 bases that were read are TGTGCCAGCAGTTACTCTGGAGGGCAGGGAAAGGACTATGGC. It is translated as CASSYSGGQGKDYG. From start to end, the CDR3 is CASSYSGGQGKDYGYTF.

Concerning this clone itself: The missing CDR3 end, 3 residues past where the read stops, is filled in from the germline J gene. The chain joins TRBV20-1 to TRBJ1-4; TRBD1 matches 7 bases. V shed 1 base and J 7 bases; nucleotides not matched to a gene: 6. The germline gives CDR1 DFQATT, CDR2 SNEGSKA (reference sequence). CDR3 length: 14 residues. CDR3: CSARVSGGSEKLFF. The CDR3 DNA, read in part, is TGCAGTGCTAGAGTTTCAGGGGGGAGTGAAAAA.

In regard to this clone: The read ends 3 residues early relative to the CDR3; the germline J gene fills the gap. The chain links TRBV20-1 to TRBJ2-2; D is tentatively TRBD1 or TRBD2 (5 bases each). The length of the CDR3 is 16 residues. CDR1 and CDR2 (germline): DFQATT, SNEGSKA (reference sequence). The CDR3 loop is CSARVGLRAGANVLFF. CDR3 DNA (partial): TGCAGTGCTAGAGTTGGTCTGAGGGCTGGGGCCAACGTG.

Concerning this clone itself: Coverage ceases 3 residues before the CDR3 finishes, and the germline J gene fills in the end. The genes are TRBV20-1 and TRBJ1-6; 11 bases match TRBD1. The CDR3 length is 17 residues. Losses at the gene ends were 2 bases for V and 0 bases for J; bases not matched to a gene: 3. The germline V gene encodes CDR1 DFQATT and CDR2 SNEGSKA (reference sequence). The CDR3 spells CSARPGTGGSYNSPLHF. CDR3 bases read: TGCAGTGCTAGACCAGGGACAGGGGGCTCCTATAATTCACCC.

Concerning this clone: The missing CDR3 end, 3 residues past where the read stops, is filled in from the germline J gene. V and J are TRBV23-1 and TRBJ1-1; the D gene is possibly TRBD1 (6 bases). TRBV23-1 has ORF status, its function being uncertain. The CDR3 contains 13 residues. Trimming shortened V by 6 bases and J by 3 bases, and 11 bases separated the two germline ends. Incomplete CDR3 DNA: TGCGCCAGCAGCAGGCCAGGGGACACTGAA. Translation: CASSRPGDTE. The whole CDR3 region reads CASSRPGDTEAFF.

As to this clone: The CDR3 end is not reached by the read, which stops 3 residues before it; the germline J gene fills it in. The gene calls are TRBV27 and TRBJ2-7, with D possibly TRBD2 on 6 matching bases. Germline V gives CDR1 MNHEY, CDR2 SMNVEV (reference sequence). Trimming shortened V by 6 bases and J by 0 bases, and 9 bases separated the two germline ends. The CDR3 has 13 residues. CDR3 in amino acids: CASRDYFSYEQYF. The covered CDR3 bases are TGTGCCAGCAGGGACTACTTCTCCTACGAG.

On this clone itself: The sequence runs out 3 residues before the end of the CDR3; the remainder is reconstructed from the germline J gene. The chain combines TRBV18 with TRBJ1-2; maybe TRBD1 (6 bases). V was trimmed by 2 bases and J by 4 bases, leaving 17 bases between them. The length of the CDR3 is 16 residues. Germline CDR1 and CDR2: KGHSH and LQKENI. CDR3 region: CASSPNTQGRGYGYTF. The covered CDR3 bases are TGTGCCAGCTCACCAAACACACAGGGTCGTGGCTATGGC.

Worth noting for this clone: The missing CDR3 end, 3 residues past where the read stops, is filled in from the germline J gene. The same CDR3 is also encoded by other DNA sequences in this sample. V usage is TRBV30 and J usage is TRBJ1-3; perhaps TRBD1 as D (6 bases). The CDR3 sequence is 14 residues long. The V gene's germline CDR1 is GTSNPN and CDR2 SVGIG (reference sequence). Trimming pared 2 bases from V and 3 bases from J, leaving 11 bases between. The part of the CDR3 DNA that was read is TGTGCCTGGAGTCTCAGGGGAAGTGGAAACACC. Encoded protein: CAWSLRGSGNT. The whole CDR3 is CAWSLRGSGNTIYF. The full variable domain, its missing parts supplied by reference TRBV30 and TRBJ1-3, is SQTIHQWPATLVQPVGSPLSLECTVEGTSNPNLYWYRQAAGRGLQLLFYSVGIGQISSEVPQNLSASRPQDRQFILSSKKLLLSDSGFYLCAWSLRGSGNTIYFGEGSWLTVV.

The CDR3 is CASSSTGPKVHNEQFF. CDR3 DNA (partial): TGTGCCAGCAGCTCTACAGGGCCGAAGGTACACAATGAG. The chain joins TRBV12-3 or TRBV12-4 to TRBJ2-1; D may be TRBD1 (6 bases). Coverage ceases 3 residues before the CDR3 finishes, and the germline J gene fills in the end. Trimming cost V 6 bases and J 5 bases, with 20 bases left between them. The CDR3 contains 16 residues.

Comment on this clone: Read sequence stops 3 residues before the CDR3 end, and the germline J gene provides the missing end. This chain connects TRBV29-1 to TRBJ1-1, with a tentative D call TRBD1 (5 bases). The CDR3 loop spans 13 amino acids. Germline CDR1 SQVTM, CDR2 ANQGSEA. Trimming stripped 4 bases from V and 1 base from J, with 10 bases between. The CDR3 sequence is CSVVAGPNTEAFF. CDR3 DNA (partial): TGCAGCGTTGTAGCGGGACCGAACACTGAA.

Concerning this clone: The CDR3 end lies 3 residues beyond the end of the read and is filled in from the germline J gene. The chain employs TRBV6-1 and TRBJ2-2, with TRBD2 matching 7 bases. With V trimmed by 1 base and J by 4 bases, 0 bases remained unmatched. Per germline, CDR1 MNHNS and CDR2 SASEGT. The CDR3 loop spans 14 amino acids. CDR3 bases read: TGTGCCAGCAGTGAAGGGACTAGCACCGGGGAG. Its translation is CASSEGTSTGE. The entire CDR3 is CASSEGTSTGELFF.

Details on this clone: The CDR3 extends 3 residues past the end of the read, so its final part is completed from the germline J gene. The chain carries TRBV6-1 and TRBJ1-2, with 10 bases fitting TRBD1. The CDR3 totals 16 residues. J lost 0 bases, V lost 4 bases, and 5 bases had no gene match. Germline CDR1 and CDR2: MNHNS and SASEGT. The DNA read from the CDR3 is TGTGCCAGCAGTGGCCCGGGACAGGGGTCTAACTATGGC. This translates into CASSGPGQGSNYG. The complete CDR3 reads CASSGPGQGSNYGYTF.